Below, 13 T cell receptor beta chains from the same sample are listed, as sequenced in a study of patients and donors after allogeneic stem cell transplantation. TCRdb re-derived calls from the RT-PCR reads in MiXCR, one entry per CDR3 protein. Of 2,000 or so distinct CDR3 sequences in the sample, about 1.7% are singletons; the top ten hold about 5.7%. The source material was blood, either unsorted or a sorted T cell fraction (not recorded which). These receptor sequences come from a human donor who was either an allogeneic HSCT recipient or a stem cell or donor lymphocyte infusion donor (not recorded which). It is not recorded whose cells these are; they may come from a transplant donor.

By share, this clonotype ranks as large. The chain carries TRBV12-3 or TRBV12-4 and TRBJ2-7; 9 bases map to TRBD1. This CDR3 is 15 amino acids long. Losses at the gene ends were 5 bases for V and 1 base for J; bases not matched to a gene: 6. The CDR3 loop is CASSPGTGLSYEQYF. Here the CDR3 DNA reads TGTGCCAGCAGTCCTGGGACAGGGTTATCCTACGAGCAGTACTTC.

By sample share, this clonotype is medium-sized. The V call is TRBV28, the J call TRBJ2-3; 11 bases are shared with TRBD2. CDR1 is MDHEN and CDR2 is SYDVKM in the germline V gene. CDR3 length: 16 residues. V was pared by 5 bases and J by 2 bases, with 6 bases of the junction left unmatched. The CDR3 sequence is CASSPQTSGTTDTQYF. DNA of the CDR3: TGTGCCAGCAGTCCCCAGACTAGCGGGACCACAGATACGCAGTATTTT.

This clonotype was observed a handful of times. This CDR3 is CASSVGLGGLTEAFF. For the CDR3, the DNA is TGTGCCAGCAGCGTAGGCCTCGGGGGACTCACTGAAGCTTTCTTT. The rearrangement uses TRBV9 and TRBJ1-1; possibly TRBD1 for D (5 bases). The CDR3 totals 15 residues. Trimming cost V 0 bases and J 4 bases, with 13 bases left between them. Germline values: CDR1 SGDLS, CDR2 YYNGEE.

This clonotype was seen a handful of times. The chain couples TRBV7-3 to TRBJ2-1; 8 bases agree with TRBD2. This CDR3 has 15 amino acids. With 5 bases clipped from V and 6 bases from J, the junction kept 9 bases outside the gene matches. Germline CDR1 and CDR2: SGHTA and FQGTGA. CDR3 bases: TGTGCCAGCAGCACTAGCGGAACTCCCAGCAATGAGCAGTTCTTC. It encodes CASSTSGTPSNEQFF.

This clonotype is deemed large. The chain is built from TRBV7-6 and TRBJ2-2, with D tentatively TRBD2 (7 bases). CDR1 and CDR2 from the germline V gene are SGHVS and FNYEAQ. This CDR3 has 15 residues. Trimming pared 4 bases from V and 4 bases from J, leaving 13 bases between. This CDR3 is CASSWAGAGTGELFF. In nucleotides, the CDR3 is TGTGCCAGCAGCTGGGCGGGGGCCGGCACCGGGGAGCTGTTTTTT.

In this sample, this clonotype is medium-sized. The genes are TRBV7-8 and TRBJ2-1; 9 bases agree with TRBD2. Trimming at V came to 3 bases and at J to 0 bases, leaving 9 bases not matched to a gene. Germline V gene data show CDR1 as SGHVS and CDR2 as FQNEAQ. This CDR3 contains 18 residues. CDR3 loop: CASSLTLAGAGSYNEQFF. The DNA for the CDR3 is TGTGCCAGCAGCTTGACTTTAGCGGGGGCCGGCTCCTACAATGAGCAGTTCTTC. Full variable domain (missing parts from reference TRBV7-8 and TRBJ2-1): GAGVSQSPRYKVAKRGQDVALRCDPISGHVSLFWYQQALGQGPEFLTYFQNEAQLDKSGLPSDRFFAERPEGSVSTLKIQRTQQEDSAVYLCASSLTLAGAGSYNEQFFGPGTRLTVL.

By share, this clonotype ranks as medium-sized. The chain uses TRBV5-1 and TRBJ1-2; D is undetermined. The germline CDR1 and CDR2 sequences are SGHRS and YFSETQ. This CDR3 has 11 residues. Deletions cut 4 bases from V and 1 base from J, with 2 bases between. CDR3 DNA sequence: TGCGCCAGCAGCGATAACTATGGCTACACCTTC. Translated: CASSDNYGYTF.

This clonotype is categorized as medium-sized. This chain's CDR3 is CASSQDTNQETQYF. Here the CDR3 DNA reads TGCGCCAGCAGCCAGGACACTAACCAAGAGACCCAGTACTTC. This chain links TRBV4-3 with TRBJ2-5, with D tentatively TRBD1 (5 bases). This CDR3 has 14 residues. Germline V gives CDR1 LGHNA, CDR2 YSLEER. V shed 3 bases and J shed 0 bases, with 8 bases lying between them.

This clonotype is medium-sized by share. This chain connects TRBV11-2 to TRBJ2-2, with D unresolved. The CDR3 has 15 amino acids. V lost 6 bases and J lost 0, with 11 bases in between. From germline, CDR1 is SGHAT and CDR2 FQNNGV. The CDR3 coding sequence is TGTGCCAGCAGACTCGGATTGTCGAACACCGGGGAGCTGTTTTTT. Translation: CASRLGLSNTGELFF.

This clonotype is medium-sized in the sample. The chain recombines TRBV28 with TRBJ2-7; a weak D match, TRBD2 (6 bases). The length of the CDR3 is 12 residues. The V gene lost 4 bases and the J gene lost 6 bases, with 10 bases spanning the gap. From germline, CDR1 is MDHEN and CDR2 SYDVKM. CDR3 in DNA: TGTGCCAGCAGTTCCGGAGGGAGCGAGCAGTACTTC. Translating gives CASSSGGSEQYF.

In its sample, this clonotype is medium-sized (0.01 to 0.1%). The J gene is TRBJ2-2, the V gene TRBV24-1; possible D gene TRBD1, 6 bases. In germline, CDR1 is KGHDR, CDR2 SFDVKD. The CDR3 sequence is 15 residues long. Trimming stripped 4 bases from V and 5 bases from J, with 13 bases between. CDR3 coding DNA: TGTGCCACCAGTGACCCCAACAGGGAAACCGGGGAGCTGTTTTTT. Residues: CATSDPNRETGELFF.

Judged by abundance, this clonotype is medium-sized (0.01 to 0.1%). J is TRBJ2-5 and V is TRBV7-2; 9 bases align to TRBD2. The length of the CDR3 is 14 residues. Germline CDR1 and CDR2: SGHTA and FQGNSA. V was clipped by 6 bases and J by 7 bases; unmatched bases: 9. The CDR3 DNA is TGTGCCAGCAGTTTAACACTAGCGGGTTGGACCCAGTACTTC. Protein sequence: CASSLTLAGWTQYF.

This clonotype qualifies as medium-sized. The chain employs TRBV11-2 and TRBJ2-1; TRBD1 agrees at 11 bases. The junction had 8 bases not matched to a gene; V was cut back by 1 base and J by 9 bases. CDR3 length equals 16 residues. CDR1 and CDR2 from the germline V gene are SGHAT and FQNNGV. This chain's CDR3 is CASSLGTGGIIREQFF. For the CDR3, the DNA is TGTGCCAGCAGCTTAGGGACAGGGGGCATCATCCGTGAGCAGTTCTTC.